The 32 T cell receptor beta chains below come from one sample, sequenced in a study of neurological immune-mediated disorders. One entry per CDR3 protein, called by TCRdb with MiXCR from the 5' RACE reads. The repertoire includes about 46,000 distinct CDR3 sequences, around 4.3% of them detected once, and around 6% sits in the top ten. The sequencing input was PBMCs. The source is a woman aged 55-69 years with multiple sclerosis.

This sequence joins TRBV3-1 and TRBJ1-5; D is unclear. Per the germline V gene, CDR1 is LGHDT and CDR2 is YNNKEL (reference sequence). The V and J ends lost 1 base and 6 bases respectively, with 10 bases between them. The CDR3 is made up of 14 amino acids. Here the CDR3 reads CASSQGPAGQPQHF. The CDR3 nucleotides are TGTGCCAGCAGCCAAGGACCCGCCGGTCAGCCCCAGCATTTT. Together with reference TRBV3-1 and TRBJ1-5, the CDR3 gives the full variable domain: DTAVSQTPKYLVTQMGNDKSIKCEQNLGHDTMYWYKQDSKKFLKIMFSYNNKELIINETVPNRFSPKSPDKAHLNLHINSLELGDSAVYFCASSQGPAGQPQHFGDGTRLSIL.

This clonotype was recorded many times. The CDR3 nucleotides read TGCGCCAGCACCGGGGACTTAAACACAGATACGCAGTATTTT. This gives the protein CASTGDLNTDTQYF. The chain carries TRBV5-1 and TRBJ2-3, with D perhaps TRBD2 (6 bases). The length of the CDR3 is 14 residues. Germline values: CDR1 SGHRS, CDR2 YFSETQ. Deletions cut 6 bases from V and 2 bases from J, with 13 bases between.

This clonotype occurred many times. The gene calls are TRBV7-8 and TRBJ2-7; 8 nucleotides match TRBD2. Germline values: CDR1 SGHVS, CDR2 FQNEAQ. The ends lost 5 bases at V and 0 bases at J; junction bases unmatched: 9. The CDR3 has 16 amino acids. CDR3 sequence: CASSPTSVQSSYEQYV. CDR3 coding DNA: TGTGCCAGCAGCCCGACTAGCGTTCAGAGCTCCTACGAGCAGTACGTC.

This clonotype has a count of ten or more. In DNA, the CDR3 is TGTGCCAGCAGTTGGAGGGCCGCGGAGGCCGGGGAGCTGTTTTTT. This codes for CASSWRAAEAGELFF. The chain combines TRBV27 with TRBJ2-2; the D gene is possibly TRBD2 (6 bases). This CDR3 is built from 15 residues. Trimming cost V 4 bases and J 6 bases, with 15 bases left between them. The germline V gene has CDR1 MNHEY and CDR2 SMNVEV (reference sequence).

This clonotype came up many times. The chain employs TRBV24-1 and TRBJ1-5; a weak D match, TRBD1 (6 bases). Germline V gene sequence: CDR1 KGHDR, CDR2 SFDVKD. The CDR3 is 15 amino acids. Trimming stripped 5 bases from V and 4 bases from J, with 14 bases between. CDR3 in amino acids: CATSVGGGGNQPQHF. In nucleotides, the CDR3 is TGTGCCACCAGTGTAGGAGGGGGTGGTAATCAGCCCCAGCATTTT.

This clonotype was counted between two and nine times. The chain recombines TRBV20-1 with TRBJ2-3; D possibly corresponds to TRBD1 (7 bases). This CDR3 comprises 21 residues. Per the germline V gene, CDR1 is DFQATT and CDR2 is SNEGSKA (reference sequence). The ends were cut back, 0 bases at V and 2 bases at J, with 30 bases in the middle. The CDR3 coding sequence is TGCAGTGCTAGAGATCCCTCCGGGACAGCCTCACCGGGGGCACACACAGATACGCAGTATTTT. Translated, it gives CSARDPSGTASPGAHTDTQYF.

Ten or more counts support this clonotype. The chain couples TRBV27 to TRBJ2-5, with 7 bases that match TRBD2. Germline-derived CDR1 and CDR2 are MNHEY and SMNVEV (reference sequence). Losses at the gene ends were 6 bases for V and 2 bases for J; bases not matched to a gene: 9. CDR3 length: 15 amino acids. CDR3 sequence: CASSPTLGGQETQYF. CDR3 DNA sequence: TGTGCCAGCAGCCCCACATTGGGAGGGCAAGAGACCCAGTACTTC.

There are many counts of this clonotype. This chain connects TRBV24-1 to TRBJ2-1; 9 bases map to TRBD1. There are 14 residues in the CDR3. The germline V gene encodes CDR1 KGHDR and CDR2 SFDVKD. The V and J ends lost 8 bases and 2 bases, in that order; junction bases with no gene match: 3. CDR3 nucleotides: TGTGCCACCACTGGGACAGGGACCTACAATGAGCAGTTCTTC. This codes for CATTGTGTYNEQFF.

Many counts were recorded for this clonotype. The chain recombines TRBV24-1 with TRBJ2-1; TRBD1 aligns across 9 bases. The CDR3 has 16 amino acids. The J segment lost 4 bases and the V segment lost 9 bases, leaving 12 bases of the junction unmatched. Germline values: CDR1 KGHDR, CDR2 SFDVKD. In nucleotides, the CDR3 is TGTGCCACCTCACTTTCGGGGACAGGGCGGTACAATGAGCAGTTCTTC. Encoded protein: CATSLSGTGRYNEQFF.

This clonotype was counted ten times or more. The V and J genes are TRBV4-1 and TRBJ1-4; tentative D call: TRBD1 (6 bases). CDR1 is MGHRA and CDR2 is YSYEKL in the germline V gene. The CDR3 loop spans 15 amino acids. Between the trimmed V and J ends, which lost 7 bases and 8 bases, there was a span of 20 bases. CDR3 nucleotide sequence: TGCGCCAGCACCCGAACCCAGGGGTACGGGGAAAAACTGTTTTTT. Translated: CASTRTQGYGEKLFF.

The V and J genes are TRBV20-1 and TRBJ2-5; TRBD2 agrees at 8 bases. From germline, CDR1 is DFQATT and CDR2 SNEGSKA (reference sequence). This CDR3 region has 13 residues. V shed 3 bases and J 4 bases; nucleotides not matched to a gene: 4. The CDR3 sequence is CSASGGGPETQYF. The CDR3 nucleotides are TGCAGTGCTAGCGGGGGGGGACCAGAGACCCAGTACTTC.

This sequence joins TRBV7-2 and TRBJ2-5; 9 bases match TRBD1. V trimming: 4 bases; J trimming: 5 bases; junction bases outside the gene matches: 5. This CDR3 contains 14 residues. The germline V gene has CDR1 SGHTA and CDR2 FQGNSA. The CDR3 nucleotides are TGTGCCAGCAGCTCACGGACAGGGGTGGAGACCCAGTACTTC. Translation gives CASSSRTGVETQYF.

This clonotype has only a few counts. This chain connects TRBV20-1 to TRBJ2-5; a possible D gene is TRBD2 (6 bases). Germline CDR1 reads DFQATT; CDR2 reads SNEGSKA (reference sequence). With 0 bases removed from V and 2 bases from J, the gap between germline ends came to 10 bases. This CDR3 comprises 14 residues. The CDR3 DNA reads TGCAGTGCTAGAGATGGACTAAAGCAAGAGACCCAGTACTTC. Its protein is CSARDGLKQETQYF.

The chain joins TRBV7-2 to TRBJ2-3; TRBD2 matches at 9 bases. The germline CDR1 and CDR2 sequences are SGHTA and FQGNSA. V dropped 6 bases and J dropped 4; count of bases not matched to a gene: 2. The CDR3 consists of 13 residues. The CDR3 DNA follows: TGTGCCAGCAGTGTAGCGGGAGCAGATACGCAGTATTTT. Protein sequence: CASSVAGADTQYF.

This clonotype was detected ten times or more. The V call is TRBV11-3, the J call TRBJ2-3; the D gene is possibly TRBD2 (6 bases). Germline CDR1 and CDR2: SGHNT and YENEEA. Deletions cut 3 bases from V and 4 bases from J, with 8 bases between. CDR3 length: 13 amino acids. The CDR3 bases are TGTGCCAGCAGCTTGGAGGGTGCAGATACGCAGTATTTT. Its protein product is CASSLEGADTQYF.

There are a few counts of this clonotype. This chain links TRBV5-6 with TRBJ2-1; D is uncertain. The CDR3 is 14 amino acids. Per germline, CDR1 SGHDT and CDR2 YYEEEE. Trimming removed 3 bases from V and 6 bases from J, with 13 bases in between. The CDR3 spells CASSSGIPGNEQFF. Here the CDR3 DNA reads TGTGCCAGCAGCTCTGGGATCCCCGGCAATGAGCAGTTCTTC. The full variable domain, rest sourced from reference TRBV5-6 and TRBJ2-1, is DAGVTQSPTHLIKTRGQQVTLRCSPKSGHDTVSWYQQALGQGPQFIFQYYEEEERQRGNFPDRFSGHQFPNYSSELNVNALLLGDSALYLCASSSGIPGNEQFFGPGTRLTVL.

This clonotype was detected ten times or more. The V and J genes are TRBV7-9 and TRBJ1-2; perhaps TRBD1 as D (5 bases). V lost 7 bases, J lost 6 bases, and 15 bases lay in between. From germline, CDR1 is SEHNR and CDR2 FQNEAQ (reference sequence). The CDR3 length is 13 residues. The chain's CDR3 is CASTQGAWDGYTF. DNA of the CDR3: TGTGCCAGCACCCAGGGTGCGTGGGATGGCTACACCTTC.

This clonotype has at least ten counts. In nucleotides, the CDR3 is TGCAGTGCTAGAGATGACGGAAGAGCCAAAAACATTCAGTACTTC. Protein: CSARDDGRAKNIQYF. The chain combines TRBV20-1 with TRBJ2-4; D remains ambiguous. The CDR3 consists of 15 residues. Between the trimmed V and J ends, which lost 0 bases and 0 bases, there was a span of 9 bases. In germline, CDR1 is DFQATT, CDR2 SNEGSKA (reference sequence).

This clonotype was observed at least ten times. V gene TRBV4-3 combines with J gene TRBJ2-6; D ambiguous. V lost 0 bases to trimming and J lost 0 bases, with 9 bases between them. The germline gives CDR1 LGHNA, CDR2 YSLEER. This CDR3 is 17 amino acids long. CDR3 sequence (DNA): TGCGCCAGCAGCCAAGACGACGGAACCTCTGGGGCCAACGTCCTGACTTTC. Its protein product is CASSQDDGTSGANVLTF.

The chain links TRBV25-1 to TRBJ2-7; D remains unclear. The CDR3 spans 12 residues. CDR1 is MGHDK and CDR2 is SYGVNS in the germline V gene. Trimming took off 6 bases at V and 5 bases at J, with 11 bases between the two ends. CDR3 DNA: TGTGCCAGCAGAGGTCCCAACGACGAGCAGTACTTC. It codes for CASRGPNDEQYF.

This clonotype was counted many times. V and J are TRBV20-1 and TRBJ2-5; 8 nucleotides align to TRBD2. Germline V gives CDR1 DFQATT, CDR2 SNEGSKA (reference sequence). J was trimmed by 6 bases and V by 6 bases; bases with no gene match: 18. The CDR3 extends over 16 amino acids. The CDR3 loop reads CSARSASGGRGQTQYF. The CDR3 region has the DNA TGCAGTGCCAGATCGGCAAGCGGGGGCCGAGGCCAGACCCAGTACTTC.

Only one count was recorded for this clonotype. This sequence joins TRBV10-2 and TRBJ2-1; 7 bases line up with TRBD2. V trimming: 10 bases; J trimming: 2 bases; junction bases outside the gene matches: 8. Germline V gene sequence: CDR1 WSHSY, CDR2 SAAADI. The CDR3 has 14 amino acids. The CDR3 region has the DNA TGCGCCACGACACCTGCGGGAGCCTACAATGAGCAGTTCTTC. It is translated as CATTPAGAYNEQFF.

This clonotype was recorded a few times. The chain links TRBV10-3 to TRBJ2-1, with D uncertain. Per germline, CDR1 ENHRY and CDR2 SYGVKD. The CDR3 has 13 amino acids. Trimming removed 4 bases at V and 8 bases at J, with 12 bases between. The CDR3 is CAISGDPWDEQFF. The CDR3 region has the DNA TGTGCCATCAGTGGCGACCCTTGGGATGAGCAGTTCTTC.

This clonotype was found many times. This chain connects TRBV7-9 to TRBJ2-1; 16 bases are shared with TRBD2. The CDR3 sequence is 16 residues long. Trimming took 4 bases from V and 10 from J; bases not matched to a gene: 7. Germline CDR1 SEHNR, CDR2 FQNEAQ (reference sequence). In DNA form, the CDR3 reads TGTGCCAGCAGCTACCCGGGACTAGCGGGGGGGCACGAGCAGTTCTTC. It codes for CASSYPGLAGGHEQFF.

This clonotype appeared many times. The chain combines TRBV7-2 with TRBJ2-3; D is unresolved. CDR3 length: 13 residues. V lost 1 base and J lost 6, with 8 bases in between. Germline CDR1 is SGHTA and CDR2 is FQGNSA. This chain's CDR3 is CASSLGRADTQYF. The CDR3 coding sequence is TGTGCCAGCAGCTTAGGGCGAGCCGATACGCAGTATTTT.

The sample holds many counts of this clonotype. This chain joins TRBV5-1 and TRBJ1-3, with TRBD1 as a possible D gene (5 bases). V was clipped by 4 bases and J by 2 bases, with 10 bases between them. The CDR3 loop spans 14 amino acids. Germline V gene data show CDR1 as SGHRS and CDR2 as YFSETQ. The CDR3 region is CASSLGTTGNTIYF. Here the CDR3 DNA reads TGCGCCAGCAGCCTCGGGACGACTGGAAACACCATATATTTT. Full variable domain (rest looked up from reference TRBV5-1 and TRBJ1-3): KAGVTQTPRYLIKTRGQQVTLSCSPISGHRSVSWYQQTPGQGLQFLFEYFSETQRNKGNFPGRFSGRQFSNSRSEMNVSTLELGDSALYLCASSLGTTGNTIYFGEGSWLTVV.

This clonotype was seen at least ten times. The V and J genes are TRBV4-1 and TRBJ2-5; unclear D gene. The CDR3 length is 14 residues. The ends were cut back, 0 bases at V and 3 bases at J, with 8 bases in the middle. Germline CDR1 reads MGHRA; CDR2 reads YSYEKL. The chain's CDR3 is CASSQELQKETQYF. The DNA for the CDR3 is TGCGCCAGCAGCCAAGAACTGCAGAAAGAGACCCAGTACTTC.

This clonotype was detected ten times or more. V and J are TRBV20-1 and TRBJ2-1; TRBD2 matches 10 bases. The CDR3 is 15 amino acids. CDR1 is DFQATT, CDR2 SNEGSKA, per germline (reference sequence). The J segment lost 5 bases and the V segment lost 3 bases, leaving 7 bases of the junction unmatched. The CDR3 DNA is TGCAGTGCTAGTTTCCCGGGACTAGCGAACAATGAGCAGTTCTTC. Encoded protein: CSASFPGLANNEQFF.

The table lists this clonotype with a few counts. The rearrangement joins TRBV20-1 to TRBJ2-5; D perhaps matches TRBD1 (5 bases). Deletions cut 8 bases from V and 0 bases from J, with 13 bases between. There are 13 residues in the CDR3. Germline V lookup: CDR1 DFQATT, CDR2 SNEGSKA (reference sequence). In DNA form, the CDR3 reads TGCAGTATAAAAAGGGGTTACCAAGAGACCCAGTACTTC. It codes for CSIKRGYQETQYF.

This clonotype was seen many times. The V and J genes are TRBV5-1 and TRBJ2-5, with no clear D. The CDR3 has 13 residues. In germline, CDR1 is SGHRS, CDR2 YFSETQ. V was pared by 0 bases and J by 5 bases, with 8 bases between. CDR3 loop: CASSLEGLETQYF. The CDR3 DNA follows: TGCGCCAGCAGCTTGGAGGGCCTTGAGACCCAGTACTTC.

At least ten counts were recorded for this clonotype. This chain uses TRBV9 with TRBJ2-3; weak D call: TRBD2 (6 bases). V dropped 7 bases and J dropped 6 bases, with 15 bases sitting between them. Germline CDR1 and CDR2: SGDLS and YYNGEE. The length of the CDR3 is 13 residues. The CDR3 loop is CASGGARSDTQYF. The CDR3 nucleotides read TGTGCCAGCGGCGGGGCGCGATCCGATACGCAGTATTTT.

There are many counts of this clonotype. The CDR3: CASSQVRGDEKLFF. CDR3 coding DNA: TGTGCCAGCAGCCAAGTCAGGGGCGACGAAAAACTGTTTTTT. The genes are TRBV3-1 and TRBJ1-4; tentative D call: TRBD1 (6 bases). The CDR3 covers 14 residues. In germline, CDR1 is LGHDT, CDR2 YNNKEL (reference sequence). V was trimmed by 1 base and J by 8 bases, leaving 11 bases between them.